One sample yielded the 8 T cell receptor beta chains listed below, sequenced in a study of cytomegalovirus exposure and HLA in healthy donors. The PCR had 60 Vbeta and 13 Jbeta primers. Using immunoSEQ multiplex PCR, the repertoire was profiled, and TCRdb retains in-frame clones only, with some absent. This sample has 100,000 to 150,000 clones, with roughly 80% found just once. Input material: PBMCs. These TCRs come from a man between 25 and 39 years old in good health and CMV-seropositive.

The gene calls are TRBV30 and TRBJ2-3; 9 bases align to TRBD1. Germline CDR1 and CDR2: GTSNPN and SVGIG (reference sequence). The CDR3 is 12 amino acids. Trimming took 6 bases from V and 5 from J; bases not matched to a gene: 3. CDR3 sequence reads: CACGQGIDTQYF. In nucleotides, the CDR3 is TGTGCCTGCGGACAGGGGATAGATACGCAGTATTTT.

The chain couples TRBV19 to TRBJ1-1; D is ambiguous. V was trimmed by 2 bases and J by 0 bases, leaving 7 bases between them. CDR3 length equals 14 residues. Germline assignment: CDR1 LNHDA and CDR2 SQIVND (reference sequence). CDR3: CASSIRRMNTEAFF. CDR3 DNA sequence: TGTGCCAGTAGTATAAGGAGAATGAACACTGAAGCTTTCTTT.

The V gene is TRBV5-5, the J gene TRBJ2-1; tentative D call: TRBD2 (6 bases). Germline V gene data show CDR1 as SGHKS and CDR2 as YYEKEE (reference sequence). Trimming pared 4 bases from V and 4 bases from J, leaving 15 bases between. This CDR3 contains 15 residues. CDR3 DNA: TGTGCCAGCAGCGGCGGGGACGGTAATTACAATGAGCAGTTCTTC. Protein product: CASSGGDGNYNEQFF.

V usage is TRBV19 and J usage is TRBJ1-2; 7 bases are shared with TRBD1. The CDR3 is made up of 14 amino acids. The J segment lost 3 bases and the V segment lost 8 bases, leaving 9 bases of the junction unmatched. Germline CDR1 and CDR2: LNHDA and SQIVND (reference sequence). Written as DNA, the CDR3 is TGTGCCAGTGGACAGGTACCCCTGGACTATGGCTACACCTTC. It codes for CASGQVPLDYGYTF.

This chain links TRBV29-1 with TRBJ1-1, with unresolved D. CDR1 SQVTM and CDR2 ANQGSEA come from the germline V gene. CDR3 length: 12 amino acids. V was clipped by 2 bases and J by 5 bases, with 9 bases between them. The CDR3 reads CSVEMLATEAFF. The CDR3, as DNA: TGCAGCGTTGAAATGTTGGCTACTGAAGCTTTCTTT.

The rearrangement links TRBV6-6 to TRBJ1-3; D call uncertain. Trimming cost V 0 bases and J 2 bases, with 11 bases left between them. Germline CDR1 reads MNHNY; CDR2 reads SVGAGI (reference sequence). The CDR3 loop spans 16 amino acids. The CDR3 nucleotides read TGTGCCAGCAGTTACTCGCCGGCAAGCGCTGGAAACACCATATATTTT. Protein: CASSYSPASAGNTIYF.

This CDR3 is CASSPTSGPAKNIQYF. DNA for the CDR3: TGTGCCAGCAGCCCTACTAGCGGGCCCGCCAAAAACATTCAGTACTTC. The chain employs TRBV9 and TRBJ2-4, with 9 positions matching TRBD2. CDR1 and CDR2 (germline): SGDLS, YYNGEE. The trim removed 4 bases at V and 1 base at J, leaving 6 bases unmatched. The CDR3 has 16 residues.

The chain combines TRBV6-1 with TRBJ2-6; 8 bases agree with TRBD1. The CDR3 contains 16 residues. Germline V gives CDR1 MNHNS, CDR2 SASEGT. V was clipped by 4 bases and J by 3 bases; unmatched bases: 5. CDR3 sequence: CASSGTRGRGANVLTF. The DNA of the CDR3 is TGTGCCAGCAGTGGGACCAGGGGGCGTGGGGCCAACGTCCTGACTTTC.